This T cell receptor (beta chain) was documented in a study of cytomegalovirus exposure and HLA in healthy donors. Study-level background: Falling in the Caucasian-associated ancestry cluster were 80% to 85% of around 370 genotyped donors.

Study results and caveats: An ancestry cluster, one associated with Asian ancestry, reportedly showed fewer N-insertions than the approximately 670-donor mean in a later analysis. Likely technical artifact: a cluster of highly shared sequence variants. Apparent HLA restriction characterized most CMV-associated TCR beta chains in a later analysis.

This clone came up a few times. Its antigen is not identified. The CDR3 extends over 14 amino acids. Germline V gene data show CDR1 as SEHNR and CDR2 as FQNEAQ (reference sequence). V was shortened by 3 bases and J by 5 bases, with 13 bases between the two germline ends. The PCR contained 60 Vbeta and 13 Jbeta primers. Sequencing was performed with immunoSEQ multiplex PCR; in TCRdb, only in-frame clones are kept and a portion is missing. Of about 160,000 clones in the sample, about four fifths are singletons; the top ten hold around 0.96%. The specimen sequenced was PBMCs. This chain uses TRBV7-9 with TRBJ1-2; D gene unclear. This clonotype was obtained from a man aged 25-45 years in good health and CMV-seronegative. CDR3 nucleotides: TGTGCCAGCAGCTTTGGTTCCGGAGAATATGGCTACACCTTC. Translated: CASSFGSGEYGYTF.